The 21 T cell receptor beta chains below come from one sample, sequenced in a study of control samples from healthy donors and cancer patients. Clones were sequenced by immunoSEQ multiplex PCR, and TCRdb holds only the in-frame ones, with some missing. This table holds around 93,000 clones, around nine tenths found once. Sequencing was performed on blood. All receptors come from a man younger than 40 in good health.

The chain couples TRBV18 to TRBJ1-2, with TRBD1 matching over 7 bases. CDR1 is KGHSH and CDR2 is LQKENI in the germline V gene. The CDR3 is 16 amino acids. J gave up 7 bases and V 3 bases, and 14 bases lay outside the gene matches. The chain's CDR3 is CASSPTNTGVWSGYTF. CDR3 bases: TGTGCCAGCTCACCGACGAATACAGGGGTTTGGAGTGGCTACACCTTC.

The chain links TRBV24-1 to TRBJ2-5, with 10 bases matching TRBD1. The J segment lost 5 bases and the V segment lost 5 bases, leaving 13 bases of the junction unmatched. CDR1 and CDR2 from the germline V gene are KGHDR and SFDVKD. The CDR3 is 17 amino acids. CDR3 coding DNA: TGTGCCACCAGTGGCGCTTCTGGGACAGGGGCAGGGGAGACCCAGTACTTC. It specifies CATSGASGTGAGETQYF.

The rearrangement joins TRBV5-1 to TRBJ1-3; unclear D gene. V gave up 4 bases and J gave up 4 bases, with 15 bases separating them. Germline lookup yields CDR1 SGHRS and CDR2 YFSETQ. The CDR3 extends over 15 amino acids. This CDR3 reads CASSPGRAVGNTIYF. DNA for the CDR3: TGCGCCAGCAGCCCGGGGAGGGCAGTCGGAAACACCATATATTTT.

This clone was detected a few times. V and J are TRBV19 and TRBJ1-2; 7 nucleotides align to TRBD1. The CDR3 extends over 16 amino acids. The J segment lost 7 bases and the V segment lost 7 bases, leaving 18 bases of the junction unmatched. Germline V lookup: CDR1 LNHDA, CDR2 SQIVND (reference sequence). CDR3 nucleotide sequence: TGTGCCAGTATCCCAACAGATTACAGGGGAGTCGGTGGCTACACCTTC. This encodes CASIPTDYRGVGGYTF. The full variable domain, its missing parts supplied by reference TRBV19 and TRBJ1-2, is DGGITQSPKYLFRKEGQNVTLSCEQNLNHDAMYWYRQDPGQGLRLIYYSQIVNDFQKGDIAEGYSVSREKKESFPLTVTSAQKNPTAFYLCASIPTDYRGVGGYTFGSGTRLTVV.

The chain recombines TRBV2 with TRBJ2-1; 8 bases are shared with TRBD2. Germline-derived CDR1 and CDR2 are SNHLY and FYNNEI. The CDR3 covers 15 residues. With 4 bases clipped from V and 1 base from J, the junction kept 3 bases outside the gene matches. CDR3 bases: TGTGCCAGCAGTGGCGAGCGGGAGTCCTACAATGAGCAGTTCTTC. This codes for CASSGERESYNEQFF.

The chain couples TRBV27 to TRBJ2-7; D is unclear. Looked up from germline, CDR1 is MNHEY and CDR2 is SMNVEV (reference sequence). This CDR3 is 11 amino acids long. Between the trimmed V and J ends, which lost 5 bases and 7 bases, there was a span of 9 bases. The CDR3 loop is CASSRGWEQYF. DNA for the CDR3: TGTGCCAGCAGTCGAGGATGGGAGCAGTACTTC.

The chain couples TRBV7-3 to TRBJ1-1; TRBD1 matches at 8 bases. This CDR3 contains 14 residues. Trimming cost V 5 bases and J 6 bases; bases outside gene matches: 8. Germline values: CDR1 SGHTA, CDR2 FQGTGA. The CDR3 reads CASSTGQGSSEAFF. CDR3 coding DNA: TGTGCCAGCAGCACCGGACAGGGTTCTTCTGAAGCTTTCTTT.

The V and J genes are TRBV28 and TRBJ2-1; the D is unclear. Trimming took off 10 bases at V and 6 bases at J, with 13 bases between the two ends. The CDR3 loop spans 12 amino acids. Germline-derived CDR1 and CDR2 are MDHEN and SYDVKM. The CDR3 region is CATRTAGNEQFF. CDR3 sequence (DNA): TGTGCCACCAGAACAGCCGGCAATGAGCAGTTCTTC.

DNA of the CDR3: TGTGCCAGCAGCTTAGAGGACATCTATGGCTACACCTTC. This sequence encodes CASSLEDIYGYTF. The V gene is TRBV7-9, the J gene TRBJ1-2; D perhaps matches TRBD1 (5 bases). The V gene lost 1 base and the J gene lost 4 bases, with 7 bases spanning the gap. There are 13 residues in the CDR3. Germline values: CDR1 SEHNR, CDR2 FQNEAQ (reference sequence).

V and J are TRBV19 and TRBJ1-5; the D gene is possibly TRBD1 (6 bases). CDR3 length equals 17 residues. The germline V gene has CDR1 LNHDA and CDR2 SQIVND (reference sequence). V was shortened by 5 bases and J by 0 bases, with 17 bases between the two germline ends. The CDR3 loop is CASSVPQGTYSNQPQHF. CDR3 in DNA: TGTGCCAGTAGTGTGCCACAGGGAACATATAGCAATCAGCCCCAGCATTTT.

The V and J genes are TRBV29-1 and TRBJ2-2, with D tentatively TRBD2 (5 bases). Germline-derived CDR1 and CDR2 are SQVTM and ANQGSEA. V was pared by 1 base and J by 7 bases, with 19 bases between. This CDR3 is built from 16 residues. The CDR3 DNA is TGCAGCGTTGAAGTGCAGAGGGAGCATTCGGACGGGGAGCTGTTTTTT. Translation: CSVEVQREHSDGELFF.

The chain carries TRBV4-1 and TRBJ1-2, with a weak D call TRBD1 (5 bases). The CDR3 spans 16 residues. V shed 3 bases and J shed 4 bases, with 18 bases lying between them. Germline V lookup: CDR1 MGHRA, CDR2 YSYEKL. CDR3 amino acids: CASSQGGQGPSYGYTF. For the CDR3, the DNA is TGCGCCAGCAGCCAGGGGGGTCAAGGCCCTAGCTATGGCTACACCTTC.

Here the CDR3 reads CAYLPTGGNEQFF. The CDR3 nucleotides read TGTGCCTACCTCCCCACGGGAGGGAATGAGCAGTTCTTC. The chain is built from TRBV2 and TRBJ2-1, with 8 positions matching TRBD2. CDR1 and CDR2 from the germline V gene are SNHLY and FYNNEI. V lost 11 bases and J lost 7; bases outside the gene matches: 10. The length of the CDR3 is 13 residues.

This chain links TRBV7-9 with TRBJ2-1, with a possible D match to TRBD2 (5 bases). Looked up from germline, CDR1 is SEHNR and CDR2 is FQNEAQ (reference sequence). This CDR3 has 15 residues. The V end was cut by 5 bases, the J end by 0 bases, with 11 bases between. The CDR3 DNA sequence: TGTGCCAGCAGCCGGGATGGCCCCTCCTACAATGAGCAGTTCTTC. Amino acid sequence: CASSRDGPSYNEQFF.

In regard to this clone: Other DNA sequences from this sample encode an identical CDR3 as well. The rearrangement uses TRBV19 and TRBJ2-7; 9 bases align to TRBD1. This CDR3 spans 14 amino acids. CDR1 LNHDA and CDR2 SQIVND come from the germline V gene (reference sequence). Losses at the gene ends were 5 bases for V and 2 bases for J; bases not matched to a gene: 4. CDR3: CASSPGTGPYEQYF. The CDR3, as DNA: TGTGCCAGTAGTCCCGGGACAGGGCCCTACGAGCAGTACTTC.

This clone has just a few counts. The chain combines TRBV19 with TRBJ1-5; no reliable D call. Germline V gives CDR1 LNHDA, CDR2 SQIVND (reference sequence). The CDR3 extends over 13 amino acids. The V and J ends lost 3 bases and 3 bases respectively, with 6 bases between them. CDR3 bases: TGTGCCAGTAGTATCCAGCCCAATCAGCCCCAGCATTTT. Amino acid sequence: CASSIQPNQPQHF.

This chain joins TRBV20-1 and TRBJ1-2; D is undetermined. The CDR3 runs to 11 residues. In germline, CDR1 is DFQATT, CDR2 SNEGSKA (reference sequence). CDR3 nucleotide sequence: TGCACGACGGGTCTAAACTATGGCTACACCTTC. Translated, it gives CTTGLNYGYTF.

The chain links TRBV6-5 to TRBJ1-5; the D gene is possibly TRBD1 (5 bases). The V end lost 11 bases, the J end lost 6 bases, and 17 bases lay between the germline ends. This CDR3 spans 13 amino acids. Germline V gene lookup returns CDR1 MNHEY and CDR2 SVGAGI. The CDR3 spells CALSGGVGQPQHF. The CDR3 nucleotides read TGTGCCCTCAGCGGGGGAGTAGGTCAGCCCCAGCATTTT.

This clone has just a few counts. The CDR3 nucleotides are TGTGCCAGTAGCAGGACAGGGGGCGGCGGGGAGCTGTTTTTT. Its protein is CASSRTGGGGELFF. The chain recombines TRBV19 with TRBJ2-2; 11 nucleotides agree with TRBD1. This CDR3 has 14 residues. V dropped 6 bases and J dropped 7; count of bases not matched to a gene: 4. CDR1 and CDR2 from the germline V gene are LNHDA and SQIVND (reference sequence).

The CDR3 DNA is TGCGCCAGCAGCCAAAGCCGCCTTAACTATGGCTACACCTTC. The encoded protein is CASSQSRLNYGYTF. V gene TRBV4-3 combines with J gene TRBJ1-2; D uncertain. Trimming left V 2 bases short and J 1 base short, with 8 bases between. The CDR3 has 14 amino acids. The germline gives CDR1 LGHNA, CDR2 YSLEER.

DNA for the CDR3: TGTGCCAGCAGTTTCGTAGCAGACGCCGGGGAGCTGTTTTTT. It translates to CASSFVADAGELFF. The chain uses TRBV28 and TRBJ2-2; no firm D call. Germline V CDR1 and CDR2: MDHEN, SYDVKM. V lost 3 bases, J lost 6 bases, and 11 bases lay in between. The CDR3 covers 14 residues.